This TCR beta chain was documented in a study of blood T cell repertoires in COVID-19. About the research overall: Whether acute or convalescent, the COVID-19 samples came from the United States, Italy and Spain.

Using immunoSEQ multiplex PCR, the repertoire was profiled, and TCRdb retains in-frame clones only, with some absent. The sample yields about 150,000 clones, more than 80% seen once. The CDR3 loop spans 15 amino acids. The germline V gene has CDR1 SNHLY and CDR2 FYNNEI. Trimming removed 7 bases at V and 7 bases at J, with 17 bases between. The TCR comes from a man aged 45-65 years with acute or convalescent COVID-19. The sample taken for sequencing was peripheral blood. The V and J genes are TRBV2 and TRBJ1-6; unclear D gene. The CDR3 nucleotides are TGTGCCAGCATTCTAGGAGCAGTAGGCAATTCACCCCTCCACTTT. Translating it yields CASILGAVGNSPLHF.